This entry is about one T cell receptor beta chain. Its matching antigen is unknown. The sample originates from a study of T-cell reconstitution after alpha-beta-depleted transplantation in children. Broader study findings: At the one-year point after transplant, T-cell counts and TCRbeta diversity were found to come mostly from T cells that had been newly produced. It was surviving recipient T cells and thymic progenitors that gave some patients high TCRbeta diversity at day 60. At around two months after transplant, the alpha-beta T cells were reportedly derived from several hundred expanded clones that came from non-depleted graft cells.

V dropped 0 bases and J dropped 9 bases, with 12 bases sitting between them. Germline CDR1 KGHSH, CDR2 LQKENI. The length of the CDR3 is 15 residues. As it was prepared, the TCRbeta library received unique molecular identifiers. TCRdb ran MiXCR on the PCR reads and lists one entry per CDR3 protein. Of about 300,000 distinct CDR3 sequences in the sample, less than 9.5% were seen once. This clonotype was sampled from a female patient aged 2-9 years who had a stem cell transplant for Fanconi anemia, so the T cells may come from the graft donor. This chain links TRBV18 with TRBJ1-6; D is unresolved. Sequenced material: peripheral blood, taken 360 days after TCRalphabeta/CD19-depleted stem cell transplant. In DNA form, the CDR3 reads TGTGCCAGCTCACCACCGGGAGTGGTGAGTTCACCCCTCCACTTT. This translates into CASSPPGVVSSPLHF.